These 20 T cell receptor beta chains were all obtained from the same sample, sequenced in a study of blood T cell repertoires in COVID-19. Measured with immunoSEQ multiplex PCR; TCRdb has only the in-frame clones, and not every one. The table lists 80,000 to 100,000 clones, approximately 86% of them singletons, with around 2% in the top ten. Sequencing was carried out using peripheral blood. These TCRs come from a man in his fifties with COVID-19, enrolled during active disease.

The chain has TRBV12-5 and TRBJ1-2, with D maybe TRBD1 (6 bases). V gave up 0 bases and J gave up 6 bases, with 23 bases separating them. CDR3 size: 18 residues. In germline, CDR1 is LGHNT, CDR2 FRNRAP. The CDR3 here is CASGLVLKQGSHTHGYTF. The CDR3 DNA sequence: TGTGCTAGTGGTTTGGTATTAAAACAGGGCTCTCATACCCATGGCTACACCTTC.

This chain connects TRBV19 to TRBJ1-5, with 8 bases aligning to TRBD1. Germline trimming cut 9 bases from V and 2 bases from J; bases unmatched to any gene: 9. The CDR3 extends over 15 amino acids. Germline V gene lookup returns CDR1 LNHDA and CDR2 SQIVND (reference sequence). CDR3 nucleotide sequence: TGTGCCAGCCTGGGGACAGGCGGCGGCAATCAGCCCCAGCATTTT. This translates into CASLGTGGGNQPQHF.

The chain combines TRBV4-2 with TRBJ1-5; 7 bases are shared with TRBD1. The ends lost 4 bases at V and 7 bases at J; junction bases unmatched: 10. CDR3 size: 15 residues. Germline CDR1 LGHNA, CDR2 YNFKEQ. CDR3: CASSRFDRERQPQHF. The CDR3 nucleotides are TGTGCCAGCAGCCGGTTCGACAGGGAACGCCAGCCCCAGCATTTT.

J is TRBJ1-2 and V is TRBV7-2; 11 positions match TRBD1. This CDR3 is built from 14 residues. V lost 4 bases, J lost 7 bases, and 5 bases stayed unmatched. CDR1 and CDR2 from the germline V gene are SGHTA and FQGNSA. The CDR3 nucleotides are TGTGCCAGCAGCTCAGGACAGGGGGCAATTGGCTACACCTTC. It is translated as CASSSGQGAIGYTF. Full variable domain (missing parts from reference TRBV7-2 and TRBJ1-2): GAGVSQSPSNKVTEKGKDVELRCDPISGHTALYWYRQSLGQGLEFLIYFQGNSAPDKSGLPSDRFSAERTGGSVSTLTIQRTQQEDSAVYLCASSSGQGAIGYTFGSGTRLTVV.

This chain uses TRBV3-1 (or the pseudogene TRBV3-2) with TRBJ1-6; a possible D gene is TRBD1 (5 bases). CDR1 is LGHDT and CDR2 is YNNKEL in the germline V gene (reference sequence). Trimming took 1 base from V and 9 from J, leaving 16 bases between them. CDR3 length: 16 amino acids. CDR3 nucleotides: TGTGCCAGCAGCCAAGGGTGGGGGGTAGTAGGTTCACCCCTCCACTTT. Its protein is CASSQGWGVVGSPLHF.

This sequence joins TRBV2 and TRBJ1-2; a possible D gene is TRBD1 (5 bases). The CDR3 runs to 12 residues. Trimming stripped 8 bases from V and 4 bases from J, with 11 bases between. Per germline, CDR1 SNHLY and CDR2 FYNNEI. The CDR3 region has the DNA TGTGCCAGCGGCACAGGTCTCTATGGCTACACCTTC. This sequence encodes CASGTGLYGYTF.

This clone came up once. In DNA form, the CDR3 reads TGTGCCAGCAGTCCGCGGGGGAAGTGGACTGAAGCTTTCTTT. It translates to CASSPRGKWTEAFF. This chain links TRBV27 with TRBJ1-1, with D possibly TRBD1 on 5 matching bases. The ends were cut back, 5 bases at V and 5 bases at J, with 15 bases in the middle. The CDR3 contains 14 residues. CDR1 is MNHEY, CDR2 SMNVEV, per germline (reference sequence).

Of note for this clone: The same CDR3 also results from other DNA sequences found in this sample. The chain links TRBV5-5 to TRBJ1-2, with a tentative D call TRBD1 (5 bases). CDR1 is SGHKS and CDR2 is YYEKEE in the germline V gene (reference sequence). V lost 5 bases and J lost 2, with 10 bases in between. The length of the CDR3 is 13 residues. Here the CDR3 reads CASSSTENYGYTF. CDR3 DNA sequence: TGTGCCAGCAGTTCGACAGAGAACTATGGCTACACCTTC.

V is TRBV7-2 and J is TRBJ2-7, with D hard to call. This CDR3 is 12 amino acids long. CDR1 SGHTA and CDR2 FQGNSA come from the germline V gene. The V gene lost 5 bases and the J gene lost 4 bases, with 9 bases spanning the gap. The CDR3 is CASSARLYEQYF. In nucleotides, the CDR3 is TGTGCCAGCAGCGCCAGGTTGTACGAGCAGTACTTC.

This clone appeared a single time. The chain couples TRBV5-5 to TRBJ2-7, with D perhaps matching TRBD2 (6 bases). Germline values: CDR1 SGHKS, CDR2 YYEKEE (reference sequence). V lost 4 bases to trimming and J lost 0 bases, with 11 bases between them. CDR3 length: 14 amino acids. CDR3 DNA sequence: TGTGCCAGCAGCCCGGGGGTGAACTCCTACGAGCAGTACTTC. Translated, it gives CASSPGVNSYEQYF.

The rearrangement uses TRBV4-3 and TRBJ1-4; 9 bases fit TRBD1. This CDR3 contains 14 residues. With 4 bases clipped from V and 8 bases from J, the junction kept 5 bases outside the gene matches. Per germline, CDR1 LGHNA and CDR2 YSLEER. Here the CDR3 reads CASSRGQGYEKLFF. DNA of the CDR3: TGCGCCAGCAGCCGGGGACAGGGATACGAAAAACTGTTTTTT.

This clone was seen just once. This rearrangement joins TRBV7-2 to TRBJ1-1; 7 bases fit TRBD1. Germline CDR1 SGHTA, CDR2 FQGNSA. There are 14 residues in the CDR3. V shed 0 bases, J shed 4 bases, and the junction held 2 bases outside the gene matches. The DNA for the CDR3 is TGTGCCAGCAGCTTAGCACCAGGGGGCACTGAAGCTTTCTTT. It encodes CASSLAPGGTEAFF.

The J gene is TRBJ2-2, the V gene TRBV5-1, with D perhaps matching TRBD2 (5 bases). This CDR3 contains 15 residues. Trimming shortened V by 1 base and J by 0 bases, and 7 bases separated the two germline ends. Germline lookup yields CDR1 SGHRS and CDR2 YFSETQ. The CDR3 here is CASSLQTTNTGELFF. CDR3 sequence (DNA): TGCGCCAGCAGCTTGCAGACTACGAACACCGGGGAGCTGTTTTTT.

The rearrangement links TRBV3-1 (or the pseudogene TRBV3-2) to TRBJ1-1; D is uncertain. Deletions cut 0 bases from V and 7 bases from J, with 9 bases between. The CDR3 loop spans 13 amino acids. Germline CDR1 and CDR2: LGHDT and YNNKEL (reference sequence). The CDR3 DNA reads TGTGCCAGCAGCCAAGAAGGCGGGTTTGAAGCTTTCTTT. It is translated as CASSQEGGFEAFF.

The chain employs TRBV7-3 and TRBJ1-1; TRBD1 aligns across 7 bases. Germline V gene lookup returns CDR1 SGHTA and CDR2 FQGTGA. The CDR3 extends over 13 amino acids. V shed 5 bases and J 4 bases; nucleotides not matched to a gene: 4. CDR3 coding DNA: TGTGCCAGCAGCCCAAGGGGGCTCACTGAAGCTTTCTTT. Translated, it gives CASSPRGLTEAFF.

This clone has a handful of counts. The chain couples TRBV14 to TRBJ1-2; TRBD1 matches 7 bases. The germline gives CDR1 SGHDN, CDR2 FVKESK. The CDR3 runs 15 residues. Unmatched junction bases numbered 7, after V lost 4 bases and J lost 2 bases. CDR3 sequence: CASSRGTVLNYGYTF. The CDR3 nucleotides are TGTGCCAGCAGCCGAGGGACAGTTCTAAACTATGGCTACACCTTC.

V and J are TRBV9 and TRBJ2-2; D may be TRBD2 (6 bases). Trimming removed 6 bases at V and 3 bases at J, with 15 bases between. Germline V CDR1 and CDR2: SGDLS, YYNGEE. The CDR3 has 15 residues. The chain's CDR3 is CASTKKGLDTGELFF. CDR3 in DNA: TGTGCCAGCACCAAGAAGGGACTTGACACCGGGGAGCTGTTTTTT.

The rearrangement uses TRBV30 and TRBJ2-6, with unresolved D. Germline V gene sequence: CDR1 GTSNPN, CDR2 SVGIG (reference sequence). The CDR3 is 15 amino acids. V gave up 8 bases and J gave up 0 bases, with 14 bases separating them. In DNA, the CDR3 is TGTGCCCAGCAGGTCCTTAACTCTGGGGCCAACGTCCTGACTTTC. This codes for CAQQVLNSGANVLTF.

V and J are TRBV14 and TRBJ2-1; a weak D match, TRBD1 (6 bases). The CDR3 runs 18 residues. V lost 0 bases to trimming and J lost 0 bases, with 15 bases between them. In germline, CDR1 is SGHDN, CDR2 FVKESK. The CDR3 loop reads CASSQDQGQRSSYNEQFF. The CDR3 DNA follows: TGTGCCAGCAGCCAAGATCAGGGGCAGCGGAGCTCCTACAATGAGCAGTTCTTC.

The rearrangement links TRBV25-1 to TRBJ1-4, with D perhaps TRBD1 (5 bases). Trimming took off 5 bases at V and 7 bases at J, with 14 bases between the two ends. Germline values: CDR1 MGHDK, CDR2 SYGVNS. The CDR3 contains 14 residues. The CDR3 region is CASSSASQGEKLFF. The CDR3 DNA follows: TGTGCCAGCAGTTCGGCGTCCCAGGGTGAAAAACTGTTTTTT.